The 8 T cell receptor beta chains in this list originate from one sample, sequenced in a study of blood T cell repertoires in COVID-19. Generated by immunoSEQ multiplex PCR, the TCRdb table keeps only in-frame clones and is missing some. The sample contains about 120,000 clones, 80% to 90% of which appear only once. The sequencing input was peripheral blood. Every receptor here comes from a human donor in a cohort sampled during active COVID-19.

The chain couples TRBV19 to TRBJ2-1; D gene unclear. Trimming removed 5 bases from V and 3 bases from J, with 11 bases in between. The germline gives CDR1 LNHDA, CDR2 SQIVND (reference sequence). The CDR3 contains 14 residues. As DNA, the CDR3 is TGTGCCAGTAGTCCGAACAGCTTCTACAATGAGCAGTTCTTC. Encoded protein: CASSPNSFYNEQFF.

The V and J genes are TRBV11-2 and TRBJ2-7; 8 bases fit TRBD1. The CDR3 extends over 18 amino acids. V lost 4 bases, J lost 0 bases, and 14 bases stayed unmatched. From germline, CDR1 is SGHAT and CDR2 FQNNGV. The CDR3 DNA reads TGTGCCAGCAGCTCCCGACCGAGAGACAGGGGTTTCTCCTACGAGCAGTACTTC. It encodes CASSSRPRDRGFSYEQYF.

The chain combines TRBV7-2 with TRBJ2-3; 8 bases are a match to TRBD2. This CDR3 has 15 residues. J gave up 6 bases and V 6 bases, and 11 bases lay outside the gene matches. Germline values: CDR1 SGHTA, CDR2 FQGNSA. This CDR3 is CASSTLSGATDTQYF. CDR3 DNA: TGTGCCAGCAGTACCCTTAGCGGGGCCACCGATACGCAGTATTTT.

The rearrangement joins TRBV5-1 to TRBJ2-7; D perhaps matches TRBD2 (5 bases). Germline loops: CDR1 SGHRS, CDR2 YFSETQ. The CDR3 contains 16 residues. Trimming took off 3 bases at V and 5 bases at J, with 21 bases between the two ends. CDR3 nucleotides: TGCGCCAGCAGCTGGTATCCTATTGGAGCCGGGAACGAGCAGTACTTC. Its protein product is CASSWYPIGAGNEQYF.

In this sample, this clone turned up a few times. The chain couples TRBV6-5 to TRBJ1-2, with D unresolved. From germline, CDR1 is MNHEY and CDR2 SVGAGI. The CDR3 is 13 residues long. Deletions cut 2 bases from V and 2 bases from J, with 6 bases between. CDR3 region: CASSYHNNYGYTF. The CDR3 DNA follows: TGTGCCAGCAGTTACCACAACAACTATGGCTACACCTTC.

This chain connects TRBV5-1 to TRBJ2-1, with 9 bases that match TRBD1. The V segment lost 4 bases and the J segment 6 bases; nucleotides outside the gene matches: 5. The germline gives CDR1 SGHRS, CDR2 YFSETQ. CDR3 length equals 14 residues. The DNA for the CDR3 is TGCGCCAGCAGCGCGGGACAGGGTCCCAATGAGCAGTTCTTC. Translation gives CASSAGQGPNEQFF.

This chain connects TRBV5-1 to TRBJ2-6; 8 bases line up with TRBD2. Trimming cost V 2 bases and J 0 bases; bases outside gene matches: 16. The CDR3 loop spans 21 amino acids. Looked up from germline, CDR1 is SGHRS and CDR2 is YFSETQ. CDR3 DNA: TGCGCCAGCAGCTTTGTACCGATCGGGGGGGCCTCATCCTCTGGGGCCAACGTCCTGACTTTC. Its translation is CASSFVPIGGASSSGANVLTF.

The chain is built from TRBV5-6 and TRBJ1-1; D possibly corresponds to TRBD1 (5 bases). The CDR3 extends over 12 amino acids. V was shortened by 4 bases and J by 8 bases, with 12 bases between the two germline ends. Germline CDR1 SGHDT, CDR2 YYEEEE. This CDR3 is CASSVPGDEAFF. The CDR3 coding sequence is TGTGCCAGCAGCGTTCCGGGGGACGAAGCTTTCTTT.